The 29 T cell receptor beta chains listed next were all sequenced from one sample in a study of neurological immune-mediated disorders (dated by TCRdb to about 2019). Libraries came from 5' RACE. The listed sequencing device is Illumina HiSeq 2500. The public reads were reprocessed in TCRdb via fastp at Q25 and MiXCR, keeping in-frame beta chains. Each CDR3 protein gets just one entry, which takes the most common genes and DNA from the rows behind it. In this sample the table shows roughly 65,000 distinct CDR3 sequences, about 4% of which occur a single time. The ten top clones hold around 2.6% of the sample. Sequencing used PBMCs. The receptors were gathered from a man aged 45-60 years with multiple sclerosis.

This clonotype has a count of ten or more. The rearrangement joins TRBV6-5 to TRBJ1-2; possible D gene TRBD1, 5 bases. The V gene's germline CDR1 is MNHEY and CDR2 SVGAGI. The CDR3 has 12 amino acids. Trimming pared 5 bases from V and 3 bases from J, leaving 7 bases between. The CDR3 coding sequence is TGTGCCAGCAGTACAGGCTACTATGGCTACACCTTC. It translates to CASSTGYYGYTF.

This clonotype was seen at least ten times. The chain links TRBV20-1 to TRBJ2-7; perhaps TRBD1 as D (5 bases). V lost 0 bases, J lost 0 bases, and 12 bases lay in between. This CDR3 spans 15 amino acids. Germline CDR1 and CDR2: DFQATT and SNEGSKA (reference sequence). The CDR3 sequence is CSARDPQGSSYEQYV. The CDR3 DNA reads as TGCAGTGCTAGAGATCCTCAGGGAAGCTCCTACGAGCAGTACGTC.

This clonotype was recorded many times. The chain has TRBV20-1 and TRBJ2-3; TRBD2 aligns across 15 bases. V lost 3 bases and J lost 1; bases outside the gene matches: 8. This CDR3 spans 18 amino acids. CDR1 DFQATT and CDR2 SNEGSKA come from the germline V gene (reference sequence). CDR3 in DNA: TGCAGTGCTAGGGGCCCCGGGACTAGCGGGGGGCGCACAGATACGCAGTATTTT. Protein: CSARGPGTSGGRTDTQYF.

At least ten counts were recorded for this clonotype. This CDR3 is CASERGISTDTQYF. The CDR3 DNA reads as TGTGCCAGCGAGAGGGGGATAAGCACAGATACGCAGTATTTT. V gene TRBV9 combines with J gene TRBJ2-3; D perhaps matches TRBD1 (6 bases). Germline V CDR1 and CDR2: SGDLS, YYNGEE. The V end was cut by 7 bases, the J end by 0 bases, with 12 bases between. The CDR3 runs to 14 residues.

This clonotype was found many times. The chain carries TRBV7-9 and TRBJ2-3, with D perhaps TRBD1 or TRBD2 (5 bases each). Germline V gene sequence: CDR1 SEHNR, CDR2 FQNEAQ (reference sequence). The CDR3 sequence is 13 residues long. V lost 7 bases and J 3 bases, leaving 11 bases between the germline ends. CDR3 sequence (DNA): TGTGCCAGCATAGAGGGGCGGACAGATACGCAGTATTTT. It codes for CASIEGRTDTQYF.

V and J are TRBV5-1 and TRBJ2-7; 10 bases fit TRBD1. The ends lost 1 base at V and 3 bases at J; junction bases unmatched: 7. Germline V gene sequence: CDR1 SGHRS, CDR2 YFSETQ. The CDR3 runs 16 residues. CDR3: CASSLKLGTGVYEQYF. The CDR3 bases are TGCGCCAGCAGCTTGAAATTGGGGACAGGGGTCTACGAGCAGTACTTC.

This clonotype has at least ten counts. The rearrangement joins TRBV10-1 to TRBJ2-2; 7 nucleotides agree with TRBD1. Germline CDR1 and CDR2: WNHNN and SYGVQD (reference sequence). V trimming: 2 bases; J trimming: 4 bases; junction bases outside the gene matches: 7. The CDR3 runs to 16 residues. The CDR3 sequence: CASSETGTDFTGELFF. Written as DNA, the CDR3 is TGCGCCAGCAGTGAGACAGGGACAGACTTCACCGGGGAGCTGTTTTTT.

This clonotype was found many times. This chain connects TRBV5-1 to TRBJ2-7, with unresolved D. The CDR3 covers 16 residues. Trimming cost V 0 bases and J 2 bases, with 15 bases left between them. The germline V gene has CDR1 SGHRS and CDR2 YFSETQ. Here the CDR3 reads CASSLVPGDTAYEQYF. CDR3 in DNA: TGCGCCAGCAGCTTGGTTCCCGGCGACACAGCCTACGAGCAGTACTTC.

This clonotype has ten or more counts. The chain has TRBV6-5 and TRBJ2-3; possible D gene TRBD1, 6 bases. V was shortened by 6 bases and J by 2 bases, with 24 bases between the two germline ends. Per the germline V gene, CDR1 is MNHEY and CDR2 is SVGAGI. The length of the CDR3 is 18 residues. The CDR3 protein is CASSSSQRTVLATDTQYF. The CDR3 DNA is TGTGCCAGCAGCTCCTCGCAGCGGACAGTCCTTGCCACAGATACGCAGTATTTT.

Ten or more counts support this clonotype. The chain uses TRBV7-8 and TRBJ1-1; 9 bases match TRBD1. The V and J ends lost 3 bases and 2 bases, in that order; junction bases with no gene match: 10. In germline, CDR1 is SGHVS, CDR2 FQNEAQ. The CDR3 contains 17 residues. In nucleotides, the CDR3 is TGTGCCAGCAGCTTGTCTCCCTGGGACAGGGCTAACACTGAAGCTTTCTTT. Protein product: CASSLSPWDRANTEAFF.

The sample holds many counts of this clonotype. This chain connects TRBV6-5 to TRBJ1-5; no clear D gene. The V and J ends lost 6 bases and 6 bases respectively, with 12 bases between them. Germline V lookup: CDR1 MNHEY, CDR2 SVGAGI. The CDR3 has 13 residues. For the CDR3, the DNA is TGTGCCAGCAGGCTGAGGGTTGGTCAGCCCCAGCATTTT. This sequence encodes CASRLRVGQPQHF.

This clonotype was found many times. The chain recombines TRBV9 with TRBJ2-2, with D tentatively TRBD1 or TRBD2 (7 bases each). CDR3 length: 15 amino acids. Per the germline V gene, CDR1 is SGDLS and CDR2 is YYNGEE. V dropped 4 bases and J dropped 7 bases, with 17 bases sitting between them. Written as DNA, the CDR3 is TGTGCCAGCAGCACAAGGGGGGGACAGCGCGGGGAGCTGTTTTTT. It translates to CASSTRGGQRGELFF.

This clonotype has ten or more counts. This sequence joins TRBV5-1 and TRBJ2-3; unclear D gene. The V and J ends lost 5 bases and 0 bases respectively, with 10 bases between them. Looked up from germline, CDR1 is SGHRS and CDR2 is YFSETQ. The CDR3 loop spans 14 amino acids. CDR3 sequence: CASRSSTSTDTQYF. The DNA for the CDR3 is TGCGCCAGCAGGTCTAGTACTAGCACAGATACGCAGTATTTT.

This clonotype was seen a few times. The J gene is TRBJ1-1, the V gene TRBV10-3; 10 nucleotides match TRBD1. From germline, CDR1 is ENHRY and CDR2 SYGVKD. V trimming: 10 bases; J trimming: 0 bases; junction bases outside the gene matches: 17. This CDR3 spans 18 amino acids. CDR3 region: CATGRYRDRGLMNTEAFF. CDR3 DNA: TGTGCCACCGGAAGGTACCGGGACAGGGGACTAATGAACACTGAAGCTTTCTTT.

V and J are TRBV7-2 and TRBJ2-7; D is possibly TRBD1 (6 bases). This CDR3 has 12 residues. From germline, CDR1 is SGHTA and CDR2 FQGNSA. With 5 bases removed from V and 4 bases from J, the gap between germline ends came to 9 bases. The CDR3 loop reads CASSQRGYEQYF. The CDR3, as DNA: TGTGCCAGCAGCCAAAGGGGGTACGAGCAGTACTTC.

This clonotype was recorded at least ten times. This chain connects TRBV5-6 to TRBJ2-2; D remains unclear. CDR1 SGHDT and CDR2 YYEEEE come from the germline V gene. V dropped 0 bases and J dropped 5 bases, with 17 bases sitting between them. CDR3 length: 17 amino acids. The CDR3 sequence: CASSLAAAPQRTGELFF. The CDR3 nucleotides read TGTGCCAGCAGCTTGGCGGCAGCCCCCCAGAGGACCGGGGAGCTGTTTTTT.

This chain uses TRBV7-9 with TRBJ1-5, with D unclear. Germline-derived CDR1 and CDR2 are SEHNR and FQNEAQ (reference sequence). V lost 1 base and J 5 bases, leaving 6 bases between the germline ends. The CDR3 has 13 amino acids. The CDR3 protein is CASSLDHYQPQHF. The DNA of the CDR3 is TGTGCCAGCAGCTTAGACCATTATCAGCCCCAGCATTTT.

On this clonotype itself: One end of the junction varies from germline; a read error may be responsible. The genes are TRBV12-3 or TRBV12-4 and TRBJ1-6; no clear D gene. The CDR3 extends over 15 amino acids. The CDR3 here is CASSLAAWFNSPLHF. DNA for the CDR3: TGTGCCAGCAGTTTAGCGGCCTGGTTTAATTCACCCCTACACTTT.

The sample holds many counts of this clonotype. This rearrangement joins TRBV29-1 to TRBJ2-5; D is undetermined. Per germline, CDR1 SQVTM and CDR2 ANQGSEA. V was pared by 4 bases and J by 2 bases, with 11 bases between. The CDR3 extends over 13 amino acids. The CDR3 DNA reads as TGCAGCGTTGCGGCAGGAGCTCAAGAGACCCAGTACTTC. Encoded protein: CSVAAGAQETQYF. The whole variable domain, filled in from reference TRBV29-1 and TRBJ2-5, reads SAVISQKPSRDICQRGTSLTIQCQVDSQVTMMFWYRQQPGQSLTLIATANQGSEATYESGFVIDKFPISRPNLTFSTLTVSNMSPEDSSIYLCSVAAGAQETQYFGPGTRLLVL.

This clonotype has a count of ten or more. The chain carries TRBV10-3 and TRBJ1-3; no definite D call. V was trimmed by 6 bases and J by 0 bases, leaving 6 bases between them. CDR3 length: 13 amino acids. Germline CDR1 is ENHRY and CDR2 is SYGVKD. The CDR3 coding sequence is TGTGCCATCAGCCAGGACTCTGGAAACACCATATATTTT. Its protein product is CAISQDSGNTIYF.

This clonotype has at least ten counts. CDR3 residues: CASSPDRAGYGYTF. CDR3 nucleotide sequence: TGTGCCAGCAGTCCCGACAGGGCGGGCTATGGCTACACCTTC. This sequence joins TRBV12-3 or TRBV12-4 and TRBJ1-2; TRBD1 aligns across 7 bases. The CDR3 runs to 14 residues. Unmatched junction bases numbered 7, after V lost 5 bases and J lost 4 bases.

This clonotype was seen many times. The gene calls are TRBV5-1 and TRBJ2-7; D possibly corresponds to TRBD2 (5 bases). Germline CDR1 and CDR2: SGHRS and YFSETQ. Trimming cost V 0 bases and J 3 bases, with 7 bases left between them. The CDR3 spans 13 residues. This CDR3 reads CASSLDSGYEQYF. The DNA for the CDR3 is TGCGCCAGCAGCTTGGACAGCGGCTACGAGCAGTACTTC.

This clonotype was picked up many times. For the CDR3, the DNA is TGCGCCAGCAGCTTGGCCGCGGGGATGAACACTGAAGCTTTCTTT. Encoded protein: CASSLAAGMNTEAFF. The chain links TRBV5-1 to TRBJ1-1; the D is unclear. V was cut by 0 bases and J by 0 bases, with 9 bases left in between. There are 15 residues in the CDR3. Germline V CDR1 and CDR2: SGHRS, YFSETQ. Using reference TRBV5-1 and TRBJ1-1 for the parts outside the CDR3, the full variable domain is KAGVTQTPRYLIKTRGQQVTLSCSPISGHRSVSWYQQTPGQGLQFLFEYFSETQRNKGNFPGRFSGRQFSNSRSEMNVSTLELGDSALYLCASSLAAGMNTEAFFGQGTRLTVV.

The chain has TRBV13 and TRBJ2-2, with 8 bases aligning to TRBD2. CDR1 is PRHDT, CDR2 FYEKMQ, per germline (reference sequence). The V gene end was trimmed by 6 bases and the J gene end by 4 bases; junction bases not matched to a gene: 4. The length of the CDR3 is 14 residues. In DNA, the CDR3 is TGTGCCAGCAGGATTAGCGGGGTCACCGGGGAGCTGTTTTTT. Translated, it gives CASRISGVTGELFF.

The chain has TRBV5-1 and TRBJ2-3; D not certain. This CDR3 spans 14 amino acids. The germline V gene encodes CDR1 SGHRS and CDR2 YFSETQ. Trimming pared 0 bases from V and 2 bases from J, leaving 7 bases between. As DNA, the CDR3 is TGCGCCAGCAGCTTGGAGCAGACCACAGATACGCAGTATTTT. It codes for CASSLEQTTDTQYF.

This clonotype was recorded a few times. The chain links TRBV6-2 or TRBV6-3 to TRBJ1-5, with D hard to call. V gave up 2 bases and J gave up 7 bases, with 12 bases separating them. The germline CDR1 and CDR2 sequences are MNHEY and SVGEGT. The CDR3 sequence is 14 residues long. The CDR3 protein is CASSYLGKQQPQHF. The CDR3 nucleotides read TGTGCCAGCAGTTACCTCGGGAAACAGCAGCCCCAGCATTTT.

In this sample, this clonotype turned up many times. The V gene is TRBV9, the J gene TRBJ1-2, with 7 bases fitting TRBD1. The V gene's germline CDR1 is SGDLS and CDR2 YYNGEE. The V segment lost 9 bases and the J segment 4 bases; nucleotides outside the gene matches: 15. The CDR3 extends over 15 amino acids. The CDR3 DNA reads TGTGCCATCCCCCCACAGACAGGGATAAGCTATGGCTACACCTTC. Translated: CAIPPQTGISYGYTF.

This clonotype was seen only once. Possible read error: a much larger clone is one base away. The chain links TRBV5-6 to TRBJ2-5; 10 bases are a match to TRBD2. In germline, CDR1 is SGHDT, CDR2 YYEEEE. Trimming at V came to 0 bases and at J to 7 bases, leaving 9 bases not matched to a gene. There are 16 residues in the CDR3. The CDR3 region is CASSLDGLAAHWTQYF. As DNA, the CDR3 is TGTGCCAGCAGCTTGGATGGACTAGCGGCCCACTGGACCCAGTACTTC.

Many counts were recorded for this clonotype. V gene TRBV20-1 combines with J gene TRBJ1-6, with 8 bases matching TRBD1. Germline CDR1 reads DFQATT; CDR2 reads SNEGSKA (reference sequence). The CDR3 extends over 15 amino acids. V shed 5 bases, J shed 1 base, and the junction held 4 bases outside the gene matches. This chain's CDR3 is CSARTGRSYNSPLHF. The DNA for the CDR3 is TGCAGTGCTCGGACAGGGAGGTCCTATAATTCACCCCTCCACTTT.